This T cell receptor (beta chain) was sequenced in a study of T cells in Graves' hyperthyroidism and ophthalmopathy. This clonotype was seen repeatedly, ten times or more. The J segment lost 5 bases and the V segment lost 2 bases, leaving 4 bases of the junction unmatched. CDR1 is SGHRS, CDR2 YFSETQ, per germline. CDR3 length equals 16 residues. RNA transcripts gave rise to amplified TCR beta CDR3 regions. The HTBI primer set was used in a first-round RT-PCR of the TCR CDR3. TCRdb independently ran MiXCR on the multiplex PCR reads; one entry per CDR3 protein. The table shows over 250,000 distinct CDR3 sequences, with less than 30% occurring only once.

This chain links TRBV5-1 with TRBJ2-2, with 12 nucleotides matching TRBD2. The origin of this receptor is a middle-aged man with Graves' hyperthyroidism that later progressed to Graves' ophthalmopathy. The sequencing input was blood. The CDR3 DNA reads TGCGCCAGCAGCTTACTAGCGGGAGGACATACCGGGGAGCTGTTTTTT. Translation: CASSLLAGGHTGELFF.